These 9 T cell receptor beta chains originate from one sample sequenced in a study of glioma-infiltrating T cells after dendritic cell vaccination. Generated by immunoSEQ multiplex PCR, the TCRdb table keeps only in-frame clones and is missing some. This table holds 30,000 to 40,000 clones, roughly 79% found once. The specimen was blood, collected before dendritic cell vaccination. The source is a human donor with glioblastoma.

This clone was detected only once. The chain employs TRBV4-2 and TRBJ2-5, with 7 bases that match TRBD2. This CDR3 is 17 amino acids long. After removal of 0 bases from V and 6 bases from J, the junction contained 13 bases not matched to a gene. Per germline, CDR1 LGHNA and CDR2 YNFKEQ. The CDR3 bases are TGTGCCAGCAGCCAAGATGTCCTAGCGGAACCCAGAAAGACCCAGTACTTC. It codes for CASSQDVLAEPRKTQYF.

The CDR3 region is CASSIAGRVIHEQYF. CDR3 coding DNA: TGTGCCAGTAGTATAGCAGGGAGGGTGATCCACGAGCAGTACTTC. The chain links TRBV19 to TRBJ2-7; 7 bases agree with TRBD2. Germline assignment: CDR1 LNHDA and CDR2 SQIVND (reference sequence). The V and J ends lost 1 base and 5 bases, in that order; junction bases with no gene match: 8. This CDR3 has 15 amino acids.

The chain has TRBV6-5 and TRBJ1-5; 7 nucleotides match TRBD1. In germline, CDR1 is MNHEY, CDR2 SVGAGI. This CDR3 spans 13 amino acids. V shed 4 bases, J shed 4 bases, and the junction held 1 base outside the gene matches. CDR3 residues: CASSSQGNQPQHF. The CDR3 bases are TGTGCCAGCAGTTCACAGGGGAATCAGCCCCAGCATTTT.

The chain has TRBV4-2 and TRBJ2-3; maybe TRBD2 (5 bases). Looked up from germline, CDR1 is LGHNA and CDR2 is YNFKEQ. The CDR3 totals 13 residues. V was clipped by 4 bases and J by 7 bases, with 12 bases between them. CDR3 amino acids: CASSPGTGNTQYF. DNA for the CDR3: TGTGCCAGCAGCCCAGGAACGGGGAATACGCAGTATTTT.

The chain recombines TRBV5-6 with TRBJ2-3, with D tentatively TRBD2 (7 bases). CDR3 size: 16 residues. Germline V gives CDR1 SGHDT, CDR2 YYEEEE. V shed 0 bases and J shed 4 bases, with 15 bases lying between them. Here the CDR3 DNA reads TGTGCCAGCAGCTTGGCGGGGGGCTGGAGCCCAGATACGCAGTATTTT. It specifies CASSLAGGWSPDTQYF.

The chain is built from TRBV30 and TRBJ1-2; a possible D gene is TRBD1 (5 bases). The CDR3 spans 15 residues. Germline assignment: CDR1 GTSNPN and CDR2 SVGIG (reference sequence). V lost 1 base, J lost 0 bases, and 12 bases lay in between. The CDR3 sequence is CAWSAGLEPNYGYTF. The DNA of the CDR3 is TGTGCCTGGAGTGCGGGACTGGAGCCTAACTATGGCTACACCTTC.

This clone was counted only a few times. The chain uses TRBV5-1 and TRBJ2-3; 10 nucleotides line up with TRBD2. CDR1 is SGHRS, CDR2 YFSETQ, per germline. J gave up 1 base and V 2 bases, and 7 bases lay outside the gene matches. The CDR3 spans 17 residues. The CDR3 DNA follows: TGCGCCAGCAGCTTCAACATGCTAGCGGGGGGCACAGATACGCAGTATTTT. It encodes CASSFNMLAGGTDTQYF.

V is TRBV7-9 and J is TRBJ2-7, with 10 bases lining up with TRBD2. The CDR3 length is 15 residues. The germline CDR1 and CDR2 sequences are SEHNR and FQNEAQ (reference sequence). V lost 5 bases, J lost 5 bases, and 9 bases stayed unmatched. The CDR3 nucleotides read TGTGCCAGCAGCCGAGGAACTAGCGGGGTCGACGAGCAGTACTTC. This sequence encodes CASSRGTSGVDEQYF.

V usage is TRBV7-9 and J usage is TRBJ2-5, with D tentatively TRBD1 (6 bases). Germline V gene sequence: CDR1 SEHNR, CDR2 FQNEAQ (reference sequence). V was shortened by 4 bases and J by 3 bases, with 12 bases between the two germline ends. The length of the CDR3 is 14 residues. The CDR3 DNA follows: TGTGCCAGCAGCTCAATTAAGGGGGAAGAGACCCAGTACTTC. It specifies CASSSIKGEETQYF. Full variable domain (rest looked up from reference TRBV7-9 and TRBJ2-5): DTGVSQNPRHKITKRGQNVTFRCDPISEHNRLYWYRQTLGQGPEFLTYFQNEAQLEKSRLLSDRFSAERPKGSFSTLEIQRTEQGDSAMYLCASSSIKGEETQYFGPGTRLLVL.